This TCR beta chain was captured in a study of early T cells in non-severe SARS-CoV-2 infection. Study-wide points: Using VDJdb, the matching emphasized anti-spike CD8 responses while missing private and CD4 specificities.

Individually, cDNA molecules had unique molecular identifiers attached to them. TCRdb re-derived calls from the 5' RACE reads in MiXCR, one entry per CDR3 protein. The profile covers approximately 77,000 distinct CDR3 sequences, with less than 15% appearing a single time and 15% taken by the ten largest. The CDR3 runs 14 residues. In germline, CDR1 is SGHAT, CDR2 FQNNGV. V was pared by 3 bases and J by 2 bases, with 2 bases of the junction left unmatched. To note about this clonotype: Its target is unknown.

The sequence derives from an adult who was a healthcare worker with PCR-confirmed SARS-CoV-2 infection or an uninfected control (not recorded which). The donor label of this sample is uncertain. The sequencing used whole blood, collected at baseline. J is TRBJ2-7 and V is TRBV11-2, with TRBD1 matching over 9 bases. In DNA form, the CDR3 reads TGTGCCAGCAGCTTCGGACAGGGGACCTACGAGCAGTACTTC. It yields the protein CASSFGQGTYEQYF.